Below, 14 T cell receptor beta chains from the same sample are listed, as sequenced in a study of blood T cells in healthy people across ages. Next came a second PCR, run for 7 to 11 cycles, which used a sample-barcoded 5' primer along with a J-beta primer mix. One entry per CDR3 protein, called by TCRdb with MiXCR from the 5' RACE reads. The sample holds around 790,000 distinct CDR3 sequences; under 55% are singletons and the top ten take approximately 20%. The sample taken for sequencing was blood. These TCRs come from a man aged 60 to 69 in good health.

This clonotype was seen once. V gene TRBV6-2 or TRBV6-3 combines with J gene TRBJ2-6; a possible D gene is TRBD2 (5 bases). The CDR3 sequence is 13 residues long. Germline lookup yields CDR1 MNHEY and CDR2 SVGEGT. Trimming cost V 11 bases and J 2 bases, with 10 bases left between them. The chain's CDR3 is CALRAAGANVLTF. The CDR3 DNA reads as TGTGCCCTGAGAGCGGCTGGGGCCAACGTCCTGACTTTC.

V gene TRBV20-1 combines with J gene TRBJ1-3, with D maybe TRBD1 (5 bases). The CDR3 has 14 amino acids. Trimming cost V 5 bases and J 1 base, with 12 bases left between them. The germline gives CDR1 DFQATT, CDR2 SNEGSKA (reference sequence). The CDR3 here is CSAEFAGSGNTIYF. The CDR3 DNA sequence: TGCAGTGCTGAATTCGCAGGGTCTGGAAACACCATATATTTT.

This clonotype was seen a few times. This chain connects TRBV7-3 to TRBJ1-6; possible D gene TRBD1, 6 bases. With 0 bases removed from V and 7 bases from J, the gap between germline ends came to 13 bases. CDR3 length: 16 residues. Germline CDR1 SGHTA, CDR2 FQGTGA. CDR3 sequence: CASSLTATGVNSPLHF. The CDR3 DNA is TGTGCCAGCAGCTTAACTGCGACAGGAGTAAATTCACCCCTCCACTTT.

This chain uses TRBV20-1 with TRBJ1-2; no firm D call. The CDR3 loop spans 12 amino acids. The V and J ends lost 5 bases and 3 bases respectively, with 10 bases between them. The V gene's germline CDR1 is DFQATT and CDR2 SNEGSKA (reference sequence). The CDR3 protein is CSAALAYYGYTF. The CDR3 DNA sequence: TGCAGTGCTGCCCTTGCCTACTATGGCTACACCTTC.

The chain employs TRBV10-3 and TRBJ2-7, with 7 bases aligning to TRBD2. Germline trimming cut 6 bases from V and 5 bases from J; bases unmatched to any gene: 13. Germline loops: CDR1 ENHRY, CDR2 SYGVKD. The CDR3 runs 15 residues. CDR3 sequence (DNA): TGTGCCATCAGGGGACCGGGACGGGGGGATAACGAGCAGTACTTC. It is translated as CAIRGPGRGDNEQYF.

The V and J genes are TRBV12-3 or TRBV12-4 and TRBJ2-7; 8 bases line up with TRBD2. Losses at the gene ends were 1 base for V and 6 bases for J; bases not matched to a gene: 11. This CDR3 is built from 16 residues. CDR3 sequence (DNA): TGTGCCAGCAGTTTAGTAGGAGGGACCGGGAGGGGCGAGCAGTACTTC. It yields the protein CASSLVGGTGRGEQYF.

This clonotype was counted ten times or more. The chain couples TRBV3-1 to TRBJ2-7; TRBD1 is a possible D gene (5 bases). Germline assignment: CDR1 LGHDT and CDR2 YNNKEL (reference sequence). The CDR3 has 11 residues. Trimming shortened V by 2 bases and J by 6 bases, and 5 bases separated the two germline ends. The CDR3 nucleotides are TGTGCCAGCAGCCAAAGGGGCGAGCAGTACTTC. Translated: CASSQRGEQYF.

The genes are TRBV7-9 and TRBJ1-2; 7 bases line up with TRBD1. The CDR3 has 17 amino acids. V lost 5 bases and J lost 4; bases outside the gene matches: 16. Germline V gene data show CDR1 as SEHNR and CDR2 as FQNEAQ (reference sequence). The CDR3 spells CASSTPMTGNKSYGYTF. CDR3 coding DNA: TGTGCCAGCAGCACACCAATGACAGGGAACAAAAGCTATGGCTACACCTTC.

CDR3 in amino acids: CASSVSGGPLSTDTQYF. As DNA, the CDR3 is TGTGCCAGCAGCGTCAGCGGTGGTCCCCTCAGCACAGATACGCAGTATTTT. This chain links TRBV9 with TRBJ2-3; D possibly corresponds to TRBD2 (5 bases). The CDR3 totals 17 residues. Germline CDR1 reads SGDLS; CDR2 reads YYNGEE. The germline V and J ends were trimmed by 2 bases and 0 bases, with 16 bases remaining between them.

This clonotype was seen more than once but under ten times. This chain connects TRBV20-1 to TRBJ2-1; 8 nucleotides match TRBD2. The J call may be faulty, since TRBJ2-7 better matches the DNA end. This CDR3 is built from 15 residues. CDR1 is DFQATT and CDR2 is SNEGSKA in the germline V gene (reference sequence). Here the CDR3 DNA reads TGCAGTGCTAGACTCGCGGGGGGCTCCTACAATGAGCAGTACTTC. It codes for CSARLAGGSYNEQYF.

About this clonotype: Compared with germline, one end of the junction differs, possibly owing to a read error. This sequence joins TRBV3-1 and TRBJ2-4; D not resolved. This CDR3 has 16 residues. The germline V gene has CDR1 LGHDT and CDR2 YNNKEL (reference sequence). Written as DNA, the CDR3 is TGTGCCAGAAGCCACAACTGGGATTATGCCAAAAACATTCAGTACTTC. This sequence encodes CARSHNWDYAKNIQYF.

V gene TRBV6-5 combines with J gene TRBJ2-4; 7 positions match TRBD1. This CDR3 contains 15 residues. Unmatched junction bases numbered 11, after V lost 6 bases and J lost 6 bases. Germline CDR1 and CDR2: MNHEY and SVGAGI. The CDR3 here is CASSKLDRDGNIQYF. CDR3 nucleotide sequence: TGTGCCAGCAGCAAACTCGACAGGGACGGAAACATTCAGTACTTC.

This clonotype was found a few times. This chain joins TRBV2 and TRBJ2-5; TRBD2 is a possible D gene (6 bases). The DNA matches TRBJ2-7 better at its end, which makes the J call doubtful. The germline V gene encodes CDR1 SNHLY and CDR2 FYNNEI. CDR3 size: 12 residues. The CDR3 protein is CASSQDGGEQYF. The CDR3 DNA reads TGTGCCAGCAGTCAAGACGGGGGCGAGCAGTACTTC.

In regard to this clonotype: A read error is possible here, since a much larger clone lies one base away. V gene TRBV7-9 combines with J gene TRBJ2-7; D may be TRBD1 (5 bases). The germline V gene encodes CDR1 SEHNR and CDR2 FQNEAQ (reference sequence). CDR3 length: 13 residues. CDR3: CAGSLDRVSQQYF. CDR3 DNA sequence: TGTGCCGGCAGCTTAGACAGAGTCTCCCAGCAGTACTTC.